This TCR beta chain comes out of a study of shared clonotypes between healthy human individuals. The wider study: The plates for each donor numbered three CD4 naive, three CD4 memory, two CD8 naive and one CD8 memory.

The V end was cut by 0 bases, the J end by 5 bases, with 13 bases between. Germline lookup yields CDR1 SGHNT and CDR2 YENEEA. The CDR3 consists of 16 residues. Produced via immunoSEQ multiplex PCR; TCRdb's table is partial and in-frame only. There are roughly 1.4 million clones in the sample; approximately 98.5% occur only once, and around 0.38% lies in the top ten. Material for sequencing was naive CD4+ T cells sorted from blood. Subset denoted: CD45RA+ positively selected. This chain uses TRBV11-3 with TRBJ2-2; maybe TRBD1 (6 bases). The receptor comes from a man under 40 in good health. This CDR3 reads CASSLENRVQTGELFF. CDR3 DNA sequence: TGTGCCAGCAGCTTAGAAAACAGGGTTCAGACCGGGGAGCTGTTTTTT.